The source of this TCR beta chain is a study of blood T cell repertoires in COVID-19 (dated by TCRdb to about 2020). Describing the broader study: Samples covering the acute and convalescent phases of COVID-19 were provided by collaborators in the United States, Italy and Spain. The material from the prospective study consisted of cDNA or gDNA derived from T cells, B-cell-depleted T cells, or PBMCs. Deeply sampled blood TCRbeta repertoires from subjects exposed to, actively infected with, or recovered from COVID-19 were included in the dataset. A freely available public database, intended as a resource for researchers studying the immune response to SARS-CoV-2, is where the repertoires were released. Samples came from the ongoing ImmuneRACE study (first 160 participants) plus 1,254 subjects from 6 global collaborators. A de-identified subject ID, COVID-19 status, age in years and sex were almost always included in the sample metadata. Where available, HLA class I and class II types were taken from metadata supplied by the sample provider and were not determined by assay-based typing.

Study-wide findings and limitations: The quantity of clinical and demographic metadata differed by source and by participant and was supplied without curation.

V drops 5 bases and J drops 2 bases, leaving 12 bases in between. According to the germline V gene, CDR1 reads MDHEN and CDR2 reads SYDVKM. The CDR3 contains 14 residues, cysteine and phenylalanine counted. The DNA shown is the 42-base CDR3, in frame from base 1. Collaborating institutions collected whole blood in K2EDTA tubes following their own protocols. Collaborator samples were shipped for TCRbeta analysis as frozen whole blood, isolated PBMCs, or DNA extracted from either sample type. TCRbeta CDR3 regions were amplified from genomic DNA by means of the immunoSEQ Assay, a bias-controlled multiplex PCR. Turning to the authors' computational methods: Within the assay, amplification of reference gene primers was used to estimate how many nucleated cells each sample contained. To quantify the absolute abundance of each unique TCRbeta CDR3 rearrangement, sequence reads were collapsed and filtered. For each sample, productive Simpson clonality was calculated by taking the square root of Simpson's diversity index across productive rearrangements. What TCRdb holds here is the immuneACCESS table cut down to in-frame rearrangements. Part of the clones is not present; checked against another copy, under half of the missing clones reflect an unresolved V gene, and the others are unexplained. From that table come the V and J calls and clone size; the DNA was used to work out D and trimming. This sample gives over 150,000 clones in total; approximately 91% of them show up just once. The ten top clones hold 1.1% of the sample.

As regards this clone: Its recognized antigen is unknown. One base away there is no much larger clone; base qualities are not given.

This receptor was taken from a man aged 25-40 years with acute or convalescent COVID-19. The specimen was peripheral blood. The V and J segments used are TRBV28 and TRBJ1-1, with TRBD1 perhaps the D gene, on 6 matching bases. This receptor carries the CDR3 CASSILGGNTEAFF. The DNA sequence is as follows: TGTGCCAGCAGTATTTTAGGGGGAAACACTGAAGCTTTCTTT.